This TCR beta chain was identified in a study of regulatory T cells in long-lasting Graves disease. Study-level points and caveats: Accuracy was possibly reduced by small sample size. Newly diagnosed Graves' patients exceeded persistent ones in TCR diversity.

Time point given: newly diagnosed GD, antithyroid drugs for less than 3 months. From RNA extracted from PBMCs, the TCR library was made. TCR beta libraries were built with iRepertoire HTBI primers and Arm-PCR of CDR3 regions. TCRdb processed the multiplex PCR reads anew with MiXCR; each CDR3 protein has one entry. This sample has roughly 610,000 distinct CDR3 sequences; about 15% occur once, and the top ten carry more than 15%. The CDR3 contains 14 residues. In germline, CDR1 is SNHLY, CDR2 FYNNEI. The trim removed 8 bases at V and 2 bases at J, leaving 6 bases unmatched. This clonotype was recorded many times. Its matching antigen is unknown. These same records also appear under a second study, on T cells in Graves' hyperthyroidism and ophthalmopathy. Per that paper: Those patients with uncontrolled infection, other autoimmune disease, pregnancy or lactation were excluded. When the TCR CDR3 underwent first-round RT-PCR, the HTBI primer set was used.

The chain couples TRBV2 to TRBJ1-5; 7 nucleotides align to TRBD1. The sequences come from peripheral blood mononuclear cells (PBMCs), collected at new diagnosis, from a patient treated with antithyroid drugs. This sequence originates from a woman in her twenties or thirties with Graves disease. The CDR3 DNA reads as TGTGCCAGCCGTACCGGGACAGGCAATCAGCCCCAGCATTTT. The encoded protein is CASRTGTGNQPQHF.